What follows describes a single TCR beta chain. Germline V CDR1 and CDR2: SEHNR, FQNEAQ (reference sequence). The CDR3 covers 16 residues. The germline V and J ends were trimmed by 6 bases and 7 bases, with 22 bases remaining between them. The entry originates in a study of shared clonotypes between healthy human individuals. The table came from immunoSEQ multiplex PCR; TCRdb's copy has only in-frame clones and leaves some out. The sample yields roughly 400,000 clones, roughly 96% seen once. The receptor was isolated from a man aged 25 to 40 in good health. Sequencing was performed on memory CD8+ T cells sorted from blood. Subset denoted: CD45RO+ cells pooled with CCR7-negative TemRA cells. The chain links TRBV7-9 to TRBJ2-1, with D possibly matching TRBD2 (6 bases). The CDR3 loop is CASREISGRRWNEQFF. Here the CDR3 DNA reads TGTGCCAGCAGAGAAATTAGCGGTCGAAGATGGAATGAGCAGTTCTTC.